This TCR beta chain comes out of a study of regulatory T cells in long-lasting Graves disease. This clonotype was found many times. Library construction for TCR beta used iRepertoire HTBI primers and Arm-PCR of CDR3 regions. Each CDR3 protein is one row after TCRdb ran MiXCR on the multiplex PCR reads. The table has some 220,000 distinct CDR3 sequences, approximately 18% seen once; the top ten hold roughly 10%. Time point specified: newly diagnosed GD, antithyroid drugs for less than 3 months. After RNA was extracted from PBMCs, the TCR library was made from it. Guidelines of the American Thyroid Association were used to diagnose Graves' disease. The CDR3 length is 13 residues. Germline V gene lookup returns CDR1 MNHNS and CDR2 SASEGT. V shed 4 bases and J shed 8 bases, with 13 bases lying between them. These data were also filed under a second study, of T cells in Graves' hyperthyroidism and ophthalmopathy.

This TCR derives from a woman aged 25-40 years with Graves disease. The source was peripheral blood mononuclear cells (PBMCs), collected at new diagnosis, from a patient treated with antithyroid drugs. The V gene is TRBV6-1, the J gene TRBJ2-3, with D perhaps matching TRBD1 (6 bases). CDR3 nucleotide sequence: TGTGCCAGCAGTGCACAGGGCGCGGCTACGCAGTATTTT. The encoded protein is CASSAQGAATQYF.